This T cell receptor beta chain is drawn from a study of Ad26.COV2.S vaccination and SARS-CoV-2 variants. Sequencing was performed with immunoSEQ multiplex PCR; in TCRdb, only in-frame clones are kept and a portion is missing. The data show about 350,000 clones, with 70% to 90% seen just once and 3% to 4% held by the top ten. This sample's treatment: around 19 received Ad26.COV2.S at low or high dose, single or two shots; roughly 5 received placebo; per-sample allocation not given. Each sample was drawn 63 days after the first injection (of vaccine or placebo). The vaccine delivered Wuhan-strain SARS-CoV-2 spike through an Ad26 vector. This clone has just one count. Antigen unknown. Study-level results: CD8+ and CD4+ T cells specific for spike reportedly responded with substantial breadth after vaccination. Measurement of non-spike TCR breadth gave similar results in vaccine and placebo recipients. While placebo recipients had lower spike-specific TCR breadth, vaccine recipients had more.

CDR3 size: 17 residues. J gave up 4 bases and V 1 base, and 8 bases lay outside the gene matches. Looked up from germline, CDR1 is LNHDA and CDR2 is SQIVND (reference sequence). This receptor was identified in a person aged 18 to 65 who received the Ad26.COV2.S COVID-19 vaccine or a placebo. The chain joins TRBV19 to TRBJ1-2; TRBD1 agrees at 11 bases. The sample consisted of peripheral blood, taken in a trial of Ad26.COV2.S vaccine versus placebo. CDR3 region: CASSIVSDRGLGYGYTF. DNA of the CDR3: TGTGCCAGTAGTATAGTTTCGGACAGGGGGCTGGGCTATGGCTACACCTTC.